Listed below are T cell receptor beta chains from one sample, sequenced in a study of post-analysis software for immune sequencing data. TCRdb passed the PCR reads through MiXCR, listing each CDR3 protein once. Here the sample spans some 690,000 distinct CDR3 sequences, 25% to 30% being singletons. Sequencing was carried out using blood. The receptor source for this set is a girl under 18 with multiple sclerosis. Each CDR3 is given with its conserved first and last residue. The D gene is left open where the match is weak. Size is omitted from some rows. Given values are once, few, many or a class for expanded clones.

v_gene,abundance,j_gene,d_gene,CDR3nt,CDR3aa
TRBV10-3,-,TRBJ2-5,-,TGTGCCATCAGTGAGGGGCAGTTCGAGACCCAGTACTTC,CAISEGQFETQYF
TRBV7-2,few,TRBJ1-2,-,TGTGCCAGCAGCCCGGCGAGCTATGGCTACACCTTC,CASSPASYGYTF
TRBV6-6,once,TRBJ1-5,-,TGTGCCAGCAGGCAAGGACAGAATAGCAATCAGCCCCAGCATTTT,CASRQGQNSNQPQHF
TRBV27,-,TRBJ1-4,-,TGTGCCAGCAGTCTTCTCGGATCTAAACTGTTTTTT,CASSLLGSKLFF
TRBV6-6,-,TRBJ2-1,-,-,CASSTSGLAGGREQFF
TRBV7-9,-,TRBJ2-7,TRBD1,TGTGCCAGCAGCGCCCCCCGGGACAGGGGGCCCTACGAGCAGTACTTC,CASSAPRDRGPYEQYF
TRBV7-8,-,TRBJ2-3,-,TGTGCCAGCAGCTCCCAAACCCAGGGTTGGAATACGCAGTATTTT,CASSSQTQGWNTQYF
TRBV29-1,few,TRBJ1-5,-,TGCAGCGTTGTGGGGCCCGGACAAAATCAGCCCCAGCATTTT,CSVVGPGQNQPQHF
TRBV12-3/TRBV12-4,few,TRBJ2-4,TRBD1,TGTGCCAGCAGTCCGCAGGGGGCGGTGGCTTCGGACATTCAGTACTTC,CASSPQGAVASDIQYF
TRBV27,-,TRBJ1-2,-,TGTGCCAGTCGCAATTCGTTTAACTATGGCTACACCTTC,CASRNSFNYGYTF
TRBV20-1,few,TRBJ2-1,TRBD2,TGCAGTGCCCCGCGGGGGGGGTACAATGAGCAGTTCTTC,CSAPRGGYNEQFF
TRBV5-1,-,TRBJ1-6,TRBD1,TGCGCCAGCAGCTCTGGGACAGGGGGGGTCTCACCCCTCCACTTT,CASSSGTGGVSPLHF
TRBV25-1,-,TRBJ1-2,-,TGTGCCAGCAGTGATCTGAGGGGGGCTGGCCTGGGCCGCTACACCTTC,CASSDLRGAGLGRYTF
TRBV11-2,-,TRBJ2-5,-,TGTGCCAGCAGCCGGGGCCAAAGGGCCCAGTACTTC,CASSRGQRAQYF
TRBV15,-,TRBJ2-5,-,TGTGCCACCAGCACGTCCCAACGCAGACCCACGGATGAGCAGTACTTC,CATSTSQRRPTDEQYF
TRBV4-3,few,TRBJ1-6,-,TGCGCCAGCAGCCAAGATCAGGGCGGGGTAGGTTCACCCCTCCACTTT,CASSQDQGGVGSPLHF
TRBV7-2,-,TRBJ1-1,-,TGTGCCAGCAGCCTACTTATTCAGACAGGAACTGAAGCTTTCTTT,CASSLLIQTGTEAFF
TRBV3-1,-,TRBJ2-1,-,TGTGCCAGCAGCCAAGGGACAGATGAGCAGTTCTTC,CASSQGTDEQFF
TRBV9,many,TRBJ2-7,TRBD2,TGTGCCAGCAGCGTGGGGACTAGCTTTATTACCTACGAGCAGTACTTC,CASSVGTSFITYEQYF
TRBV20-1,-,TRBJ2-7,-,TGCAGTGCTAGAGATCCATTGGCATACAATGAGCAGTACTTC,CSARDPLAYNEQYF
TRBV25-1,few,TRBJ2-3,-,TGTGCCAGCAGTGACTATTACACAGATACGCAGTATTTT,CASSDYYTDTQYF
TRBV7-9,-,TRBJ2-1,TRBD2,TGTGCCAGCAGCTTAGGCAGCGGGGGGCCCGTTAATGAGCAGTTCTTC,CASSLGSGGPVNEQFF
TRBV28,-,TRBJ2-3,-,TGTGCCAGCAACCGGGCGGTTTCCGGGGATACGCAGTATTTT,CASNRAVSGDTQYF
TRBV2,-,TRBJ1-2,TRBD1,TGTGCCAGCAGGATAGGACAGGCCTATGGCTACACCTTC,CASRIGQAYGYTF
TRBV29-1,-,TRBJ2-1,TRBD1,TGCAGCGTTTCCGACAGGGGCACCTACAATGAGCAGTTCTTC,CSVSDRGTYNEQFF
TRBV20-1,few,TRBJ2-1,-,TGCAGTGCTAGCGGTGGGGATGAGCAGTTCTTC,CSASGGDEQFF
TRBV20-1,few,TRBJ2-1,-,TGCAGTGCTAGAGACGAAGTAGCGGCCTACAATGAGCAGTTCTTC,CSARDEVAAYNEQFF
TRBV28,-,TRBJ1-4,-,TGTGCCAGCAGTGTCCGGAATACTGAGGAAAAACTGTTTTTT,CASSVRNTEEKLFF
TRBV3-1,few,TRBJ2-5,-,TGTGCCAGCAGCCAAGATCGGCAGGGGAGGGGAAGATCCCAAGAGACCCAGTACTTC,CASSQDRQGRGRSQETQYF
TRBV10-3,-,TRBJ2-2,-,TGTGCCATCAGTGATCGTGGGGAAACCGGGGAGCTGTTTTTT,CAISDRGETGELFF
TRBV27,few,TRBJ2-7,TRBD2,TGTGCCAGCAGTTTGACTAGCTCCCTATACTCCTACGAGCAGTACTTC,CASSLTSSLYSYEQYF
TRBV5-1,-,TRBJ1-1,-,TGCGCCAGCAGCAAAGGGGGAGGGTTCACTGAAGCTTTCTTT,CASSKGGGFTEAFF
TRBV20-1,few,TRBJ2-1,TRBD2,TGCAGTGCACCCGACCCGACTAGCGGGGACTACAATGAGCAGTTCTTC,CSAPDPTSGDYNEQFF
TRBV7-8,many,TRBJ2-3,-,TGTGCCAGCAGCTACCCCGGGACGGCTACCACAGATACGCAGTATTTT,CASSYPGTATTDTQYF
TRBV7-2,-,TRBJ2-3,-,TGTGCCAGCAGCTTAGGTACCACTATAGCTAGCACAGATACGCAGTATTTT,CASSLGTTIASTDTQYF
TRBV7-2,-,TRBJ2-4,TRBD1,TGTGCCAGCAGCCAGGGACAGAAGCAGTACTTC,CASSQGQKQYF
TRBV7-2,-,TRBJ2-3,-,TGTGCCAGCAGCCGGAACCGGGGTGCCCCAGATACGCAGTATTTT,CASSRNRGAPDTQYF
TRBV4-1,-,TRBJ1-5,-,TGCGCCAGCAGCCAAGACATTTCATACAGCAATCAGCCCCAGCATTTT,CASSQDISYSNQPQHF
TRBV7-2,-,TRBJ2-3,-,TGTGCCAGCAGCGACCCTCGGCAGGGGCGCCAGGATACGCAGTATTTT,CASSDPRQGRQDTQYF
TRBV4-1,few,TRBJ1-4,-,TGCGCCAGCAGCCAAGTTCTCCTTGAAAAACTGTTTTTT,CASSQVLLEKLFF
TRBV5-5,few,TRBJ2-5,-,TGTGCCAGCAGCTTAGGCTTGCCCTCTCTCGGGGAGACCCAGTACTTC,CASSLGLPSLGETQYF
TRBV20-1,-,TRBJ2-7,TRBD2,TGCAGTGCTACACTAGCGGGAGTCTACGAGCAGTACTTC,CSATLAGVYEQYF
TRBV13,few,TRBJ1-2,TRBD1,TGTGCCAGCAGCAAGGGACAGGGAGGTGGCTACACCTTC,CASSKGQGGGYTF
TRBV28,-,TRBJ2-7,TRBD2,TGTGCCAGCAGTCAGGACGCCCCTAGCGGGAGCTCCTACGAGCAGTACTTC,CASSQDAPSGSSYEQYF
TRBV9,many,TRBJ2-1,-,TGTGCCAGCAGCTCAGAACCCTACAATGAGCAGTTCTTC,CASSSEPYNEQFF
TRBV27,-,TRBJ2-7,-,TGTGCCAGCAGGTTGACGGCTGGGGGTTCCTACGAGCAGTACTTC,CASRLTAGGSYEQYF
TRBV3-1,-,TRBJ1-1,-,TGTGCCAGCAGCCAAACGGCAGGGGCAAACACTGAAGCTTTCTTT,CASSQTAGANTEAFF
TRBV6-4,-,TRBJ2-1,-,TGTGCCAGCAGTCTGGAGGGGGGGCACAATGAGCAGTTCTTC,CASSLEGGHNEQFF
TRBV4-3,few,TRBJ2-1,-,TGCGCCAGCAGCCCCGACTGGGGGAGCTCCTACAATGAGCAGTTCTTC,CASSPDWGSSYNEQFF
TRBV7-9,-,TRBJ2-2,-,TGTGCCAGCAGCACCCCCGGGACGGCGAACACCGGGGAGCTGTTTTTT,CASSTPGTANTGELFF
TRBV20-1,-,TRBJ1-1,-,TGCAGTGCTAGGTCTGGGGATTTAGTTATCGGTTTCTTT,CSARSGDLVIGFF
TRBV20-1,few,TRBJ2-1,TRBD2,TGCAGTGCCCCGGGACTAGCGGGAGCCGTCAATGAGCAGTTCTTC,CSAPGLAGAVNEQFF
TRBV6-2/TRBV6-3,-,TRBJ2-7,-,TGTGCCAGCACCCATAGCTACGAGCAGTACTTC,CASTHSYEQYF
TRBV19,-,TRBJ2-7,TRBD1,TGTGCCAGTAGTATCGGACAGGGGGGACTCTACGAGCAGTACTTC,CASSIGQGGLYEQYF
TRBV5-1,-,TRBJ1-6,TRBD1,TGCGCCAGCAGCCCAACCTTACAGGGGCCCAACTCACCCCTCCACTTT,CASSPTLQGPNSPLHF
TRBV19,-,TRBJ2-4,-,TGTGCCAGTAGTATAGCCTCAGCCAAAAACATTCAGTACTTC,CASSIASAKNIQYF
TRBV5-1,-,TRBJ2-7,TRBD1,TGCGCCAGCAGCGTCTGGGACAGGGAACTCGAAGAGCAGTACTTC,CASSVWDRELEEQYF